Presented here are 16 T cell receptor beta chains from one specimen sequenced in a study of blood T cell repertoires in COVID-19. Sequencing used immunoSEQ multiplex PCR; TCRdb keeps in-frame clones, though not all of them. The sample has 250,000 or so clones; about 90% are singletons. The sample was peripheral blood. These receptors originate from a man aged 25 to 45 with COVID-19, enrolled during active disease.

The chain has TRBV12-3 or TRBV12-4 and TRBJ1-1, with 7 bases fitting TRBD1. Germline trimming cut 6 bases from V and 6 bases from J; bases unmatched to any gene: 7. The CDR3 runs 13 residues. CDR3 in amino acids: CASSPRGRSEAFF. DNA of the CDR3: TGTGCCAGCAGCCCCAGGGGGAGGTCTGAAGCTTTCTTT.

The chain combines TRBV29-1 with TRBJ1-1; D not resolved. CDR1 is SQVTM and CDR2 is ANQGSEA in the germline V gene. V lost 4 bases, J lost 0 bases, and 9 bases lay in between. The CDR3 is 13 amino acids. Here the CDR3 DNA reads TGCAGCGTTGTGGGCAGATTGAACACTGAAGCTTTCTTT. As protein: CSVVGRLNTEAFF.

The rearrangement links TRBV4-2 to TRBJ1-1; D ambiguous. Trimming left V 0 bases short and J 2 bases short, with 16 bases between. CDR1 is LGHNA and CDR2 is YNFKEQ in the germline V gene. The CDR3 extends over 17 amino acids. The CDR3 is CASSQDVEEVGNTEAFF. CDR3 nucleotides: TGTGCCAGCAGCCAAGATGTAGAGGAGGTGGGCAACACTGAAGCTTTCTTT.

The chain couples TRBV9 to TRBJ2-3, with D unclear. Germline V gene sequence: CDR1 SGDLS, CDR2 YYNGEE. This CDR3 region has 14 residues. V lost 0 bases and J lost 4, with 9 bases in between. The DNA for the CDR3 is TGTGCCAGCAGCGTAGCCAAGCGCCCAGATACGCAGTATTTT. Its protein product is CASSVAKRPDTQYF.

The CDR3: CASSFGLAGAEQFF. CDR3 DNA sequence: TGTGCCAGCAGCTTTGGGCTAGCAGGTGCTGAGCAGTTCTTC. The chain employs TRBV5-6 and TRBJ2-1, with D tentatively TRBD2 (5 bases). This CDR3 region has 14 residues. CDR1 is SGHDT, CDR2 YYEEEE, per germline. Deletions cut 2 bases from V and 9 bases from J, with 15 bases between. The entire variable domain, with the rest obtained from reference TRBV5-6 and TRBJ2-1, is as follows: DAGVTQSPTHLIKTRGQQVTLRCSPKSGHDTVSWYQQALGQGPQFIFQYYEEEERQRGNFPDRFSGHQFPNYSSELNVNALLLGDSALYLCASSFGLAGAEQFFGPGTRLTVL.

V gene TRBV9 combines with J gene TRBJ2-5, with TRBD1 identical over 9 bases. The length of the CDR3 is 16 residues. V lost 0 bases to trimming and J lost 5 bases; unmatched junction nucleotides: 8. Germline V gene sequence: CDR1 SGDLS, CDR2 YYNGEE. Here the CDR3 reads CASSVGPGQGRETQYF. CDR3 DNA: TGTGCCAGCAGCGTAGGGCCGGGACAGGGCAGGGAGACCCAGTACTTC. Full variable domain (missing parts from reference TRBV9 and TRBJ2-5): DSGVTQTPKHLITATGQRVTLRCSPRSGDLSVYWYQQSLDQGLQFLIQYYNGEERAKGNILERFSAQQFPDLHSELNLSSLELGDSALYFCASSVGPGQGRETQYFGPGTRLLVL.

The V gene is TRBV2, the J gene TRBJ2-5; 8 nucleotides align to TRBD1. The CDR3 has 14 amino acids. V shed 7 bases, J shed 1 base, and the junction held 5 bases outside the gene matches. Germline assignment: CDR1 SNHLY and CDR2 FYNNEI. The CDR3 DNA sequence: TGTGCCAGCAACAGGGGGATTCTCCAAGAGACCCAGTACTTC. Encoded protein: CASNRGILQETQYF.

This clone was detected only once. This chain uses TRBV4-2 with TRBJ1-5; TRBD1 is a possible D gene (6 bases). Germline CDR1 LGHNA, CDR2 YNFKEQ. The CDR3 is 16 amino acids. With 1 base removed from V and 1 base from J, the gap between germline ends came to 11 bases. In DNA form, the CDR3 reads TGTGCCAGCAGCCAAGGACAGGACCTAAGCAATCAGCCCCAGCATTTT. Encoded protein: CASSQGQDLSNQPQHF.

V and J are TRBV15 and TRBJ1-2; D remains ambiguous. From germline, CDR1 is LNHNV and CDR2 YYDKDF (reference sequence). The CDR3 is made up of 15 amino acids. The V gene lost 5 bases and the J gene lost 4 bases, with 17 bases spanning the gap. The CDR3 region has the DNA TGTGCCACCAGCCCCCGGGAGGCCCCAAGCTATGGCTACACCTTC. It translates to CATSPREAPSYGYTF.

V is TRBV6-5 and J is TRBJ2-1; the match to TRBD1 covers 8 bases. CDR1 MNHEY and CDR2 SVGAGI come from the germline V gene. The CDR3 is 15 amino acids. Trimming removed 4 bases from V and 0 bases from J; junction bases left unmatched: 2. CDR3 sequence reads: CASSSTGDSYNEQFF. The DNA of the CDR3 is TGTGCCAGCAGTTCGACAGGGGACTCCTACAATGAGCAGTTCTTC.

The chain employs TRBV6-5 and TRBJ1-6; the D is unclear. Germline V CDR1 and CDR2: MNHEY, SVGAGI. This CDR3 is built from 15 residues. V gave up 5 bases and J gave up 7 bases, with 15 bases separating them. The CDR3 loop reads CASSPRRGPNSPLHF. In DNA, the CDR3 is TGTGCCAGCAGTCCCCGGCGCGGCCCCAATTCACCCCTCCACTTT.

The J gene is TRBJ2-7, the V gene TRBV4-1; D might be TRBD2 (6 bases). The germline V gene encodes CDR1 MGHRA and CDR2 YSYEKL. The germline V and J ends were trimmed by 4 bases and 5 bases, with 18 bases remaining between them. The CDR3 is 15 residues long. The CDR3: CASSPGTSNPHEQYF. The DNA for the CDR3 is TGCGCCAGCAGCCCAGGGACTTCCAATCCCCACGAGCAGTACTTC.

The chain joins TRBV3-1 (or the pseudogene TRBV3-2) to TRBJ2-7; TRBD1 agrees at 8 bases. The V gene's germline CDR1 is LGHDT and CDR2 YNNKEL (reference sequence). After removal of 1 base from V and 5 bases from J, the junction contained 4 bases not matched to a gene. The CDR3 runs to 14 residues. In DNA, the CDR3 is TGTGCCAGCAGCCAAGCAGGGGGCGGCCACGAGCAGTACTTC. It specifies CASSQAGGGHEQYF.

CDR3 DNA: TGTGCCAGTAAAACAGGGCCGGGACAGCCCCAGCATTTT. Translation gives CASKTGPGQPQHF. The chain has TRBV19 and TRBJ1-5; a possible D gene is TRBD1 (6 bases). V lost 7 bases, J lost 7 bases, and 14 bases lay in between. The CDR3 loop spans 13 amino acids. Germline V gene data show CDR1 as LNHDA and CDR2 as SQIVND (reference sequence).

The CDR3 protein is CASSLQTASYEQYF. In nucleotides, the CDR3 is TGTGCCAGCAGCCTGCAGACAGCCTCCTACGAGCAGTACTTC. J is TRBJ2-7 and V is TRBV5-5, with a tentative D call TRBD1 (5 bases). V was cut by 4 bases and J by 0 bases, with 11 bases left in between. CDR1 and CDR2 (germline): SGHKS, YYEKEE (reference sequence). This CDR3 contains 14 residues.

The chain has TRBV3-1 (or the pseudogene TRBV3-2) and TRBJ2-2; 7 bases align to TRBD1. The CDR3 has 16 amino acids. Trimming at V came to 4 bases and at J to 3 bases, leaving 8 bases not matched to a gene. CDR1 and CDR2 from the germline V gene are LGHDT and YNNKEL (reference sequence). Here the CDR3 DNA reads TGTGCCAGCAGCCCTCGGACAGGACGATACACCGGGGAGCTGTTTTTT. Its translation: CASSPRTGRYTGELFF.